One and the same sample provided the 17 T cell receptor beta chains below, sequenced in a study of T-cell reconstitution after alpha-beta-depleted transplantation in children. A library of TCRbeta sequences, prepared with unique molecular identifiers, was generated. Via MiXCR, TCRdb re-called the PCR reads, giving one row per CDR3 protein. The sample lists 670,000 or so distinct CDR3 sequences, 10% to 15% occurring once. Sequenced here: PBMCs, sampled before TCRalphabeta/CD19-depleted stem cell transplant. Every receptor here comes from a girl aged 2 to 9 with congenital amegakaryocytic thrombocytopenia, due to receive a stem cell transplant.

This clonotype has only one observation. The V gene is TRBV20-1, the J gene TRBJ2-1; 11 bases are a match to TRBD2. The CDR3 runs to 11 residues. Per the germline V gene, CDR1 is DFQATT and CDR2 is SNEGSKA (reference sequence). V was clipped by 6 bases and J by 12 bases; unmatched bases: 4. CDR3 protein: CSALAGGLQFF. The CDR3 region has the DNA TGCAGTGCCCTAGCGGGGGGCCTGCAGTTCTTC.

The chain joins TRBV7-6 to TRBJ2-1, with D perhaps TRBD2 (5 bases). Germline V lookup: CDR1 SGHVS, CDR2 FNYEAQ. Trimming removed 5 bases at V and 4 bases at J, with 18 bases between. This CDR3 is 16 amino acids long. For the CDR3, the DNA is TGTGCCAGCAGCGCACCCCTAGCACCGAAATACAATGAGCAGTTCTTC. Amino acid sequence: CASSAPLAPKYNEQFF.

This clonotype was detected many times. The CDR3 region has the DNA TGTGCCATCAGTGATCGAGGGGACAATGAGCAGTTCTTC. The encoded protein is CAISDRGDNEQFF. The chain carries TRBV10-3 and TRBJ2-1; D might be TRBD1 or TRBD2, each matching 5 bases. The CDR3 length is 13 residues. CDR1 is ENHRY and CDR2 is SYGVKD in the germline V gene. Trimming removed 3 bases at V and 5 bases at J, with 8 bases between.

In its sample, this clonotype was seen a few times. V gene TRBV10-2 combines with J gene TRBJ2-1; the D gene is possibly TRBD2 (6 bases). CDR1 is WSHSY, CDR2 SAAADI, per germline. The V and J ends lost 8 bases and 3 bases respectively, with 20 bases between them. This CDR3 region has 16 residues. The CDR3 coding sequence is TGCGCCAGCCGAGACCCCGCGGGACTTCTCTACAATGAGCAGTTCTTC. This sequence encodes CASRDPAGLLYNEQFF.

In this sample, this clonotype turned up many times. The chain combines TRBV20-1 with TRBJ2-1; 9 bases are a match to TRBD2. The germline CDR1 and CDR2 sequences are DFQATT and SNEGSKA (reference sequence). This CDR3 spans 15 amino acids. Germline trimming cut 1 base from V and 4 bases from J; bases unmatched to any gene: 5. CDR3 loop: CSARGLAGTYNEQFF. CDR3 nucleotide sequence: TGCAGTGCTAGAGGCCTAGCGGGGACTTACAATGAGCAGTTCTTC.

This clonotype was seen a handful of times. The chain employs TRBV12-3 or TRBV12-4 and TRBJ2-5, with D perhaps being TRBD1 or TRBD2 (5 bases each). The V end was cut by 5 bases, the J end by 0 bases, with 16 bases between. The CDR3 loop spans 16 amino acids. The CDR3 nucleotides read TGTGCCAGCAGTCCTAGGGACCCGAACCACCAAGAGACCCAGTACTTC. It specifies CASSPRDPNHQETQYF.

This clonotype came up many times. The rearrangement joins TRBV20-1 to TRBJ2-1; 7 bases match TRBD2. The CDR3 consists of 16 residues. Germline CDR1 DFQATT, CDR2 SNEGSKA (reference sequence). Unmatched junction bases numbered 15, after V lost 6 bases and J lost 4 bases. The CDR3 DNA sequence: TGCAGTGCGACCCCCCCTGGCGGGAGAAGATACAATGAGCAGTTCTTC. Translated, it gives CSATPPGGRRYNEQFF.

This clonotype was picked up many times. The rearrangement joins TRBV12-5 to TRBJ2-2; D possibly corresponds to TRBD1 (5 bases). The CDR3 contains 19 residues. V shed 1 base and J shed 0 bases, with 18 bases lying between them. The germline V gene encodes CDR1 LGHNT and CDR2 FRNRAP. The CDR3 sequence: CASGLAILGQPANTGELFF. The DNA of the CDR3 is TGTGCTAGTGGTTTGGCAATCCTTGGACAACCGGCGAACACCGGGGAGCTGTTTTTT.

The chain employs TRBV27 and TRBJ2-5, with 7 bases fitting TRBD1. The germline V gene has CDR1 MNHEY and CDR2 SMNVEV (reference sequence). The CDR3 has 16 amino acids. Trimming removed 3 bases from V and 1 base from J; junction bases left unmatched: 8. CDR3 protein: CASSLVTGKVQETQYF. DNA of the CDR3: TGTGCCAGCAGTTTGGTGACAGGGAAGGTCCAAGAGACCCAGTACTTC.

There are many counts of this clonotype. The V gene is TRBV5-1, the J gene TRBJ2-7; unclear D gene. V gave up 0 bases and J gave up 0 bases, with 16 bases separating them. Germline CDR1 and CDR2: SGHRS and YFSETQ. The CDR3 runs to 17 residues. The chain's CDR3 is CASSLGPRTASSYEQYF. CDR3 sequence (DNA): TGCGCCAGCAGCTTGGGACCGCGGACGGCTAGCTCCTACGAGCAGTACTTC.

This clonotype was found many times. The CDR3: CSVPRGNTEAFF. CDR3 in DNA: TGCAGCGTGCCCAGGGGGAACACTGAAGCTTTCTTT. This chain connects TRBV29-1 to TRBJ1-1; D possibly corresponds to TRBD1 (6 bases). This CDR3 has 12 residues. Per germline, CDR1 SQVTM and CDR2 ANQGSEA. Trimming removed 6 bases at V and 1 base at J, with 9 bases between.

This sequence joins TRBV27 and TRBJ1-1; D unclear. V was pared by 7 bases and J by 3 bases, with 6 bases between. Per germline, CDR1 MNHEY and CDR2 SMNVEV (reference sequence). CDR3 length: 11 residues. The CDR3 sequence: CASKGYTEAFF. CDR3 nucleotide sequence: TGTGCCAGCAAAGGTTACACTGAAGCTTTCTTT.

CDR3 nucleotide sequence: TGTGCCAGCAGACCTACAGGGATGCCCTACGAGCAGTACTTC. Residues: CASRPTGMPYEQYF. The chain links TRBV5-5 to TRBJ2-7; D is perhaps TRBD1 (6 bases). Germline CDR1 SGHKS, CDR2 YYEKEE (reference sequence). V lost 5 bases, J lost 2 bases, and 14 bases lay in between. The CDR3 length is 14 residues.

This clonotype was recorded at least ten times. The chain links TRBV20-1 to TRBJ2-7, with D tentatively TRBD1 (6 bases). CDR1 and CDR2 from the germline V gene are DFQATT and SNEGSKA (reference sequence). V lost 0 bases to trimming and J lost 4 bases, with 13 bases between them. There are 14 residues in the CDR3. The CDR3 DNA reads TGCAGTGCTAGAGATCCTGACAGGATTTACGAGCAGTACTTC. The encoded protein is CSARDPDRIYEQYF.

The chain combines TRBV12-3 or TRBV12-4 with TRBJ1-1; tentative D call: TRBD1 (5 bases). CDR3 size: 13 residues. Trimming took off 4 bases at V and 6 bases at J, with 12 bases between the two ends. CDR3: CASSSDPTAEAFF. In nucleotides, the CDR3 is TGTGCCAGCAGTTCAGATCCGACAGCTGAAGCTTTCTTT.

This clonotype was seen many times. The V and J genes are TRBV20-1 and TRBJ2-2, with D tentatively TRBD2 (5 bases). V was pared by 2 bases and J by 6 bases, with 16 bases between. The germline V gene encodes CDR1 DFQATT and CDR2 SNEGSKA (reference sequence). This CDR3 comprises 15 residues. The CDR3 nucleotides read TGCAGTGCTAGAAAAGCGGATGGGGAAGCCGGGGAGCTGTTTTTT. Amino acid sequence: CSARKADGEAGELFF.

This clonotype was counted only a few times. The gene calls are TRBV10-3 and TRBJ2-3; TRBD2 might be the D (5 bases). Trimming stripped 5 bases from V and 0 bases from J, with 15 bases between. The CDR3 runs 16 residues. Per germline, CDR1 ENHRY and CDR2 SYGVKD. The CDR3 bases are TGTGCCATCAGTCCAATGGGAGAAACTAGCACAGATACGCAGTATTTT. Translated: CAISPMGETSTDTQYF.